This record covers a single T cell receptor beta chain. Participants were aged roughly 18 to 95 years, lived in 24 US areas, and enrolled virtually. Recovered status applied to Cohort 3 donors who had two consecutive negative PCRs. It also applied to those with clearance or with symptom resolution. Methods used by the authors: Reference gene primers were amplified, and this amplification served to estimate nucleated cell counts. Data came from immunoSEQ multiplex PCR; TCRdb stores just in-frame clones and leaves some out. V and J calls and clone size are copied from that table; D and trimming were computed from the DNA. The top ten clones hold less than 9.5% of a sample with about 200,000 clones, about 86% of them seen once. Germline CDR1 is WNHNN and CDR2 is SYGVQD (reference sequence). The CDR3 contains 15 residues. V lost 2 bases and J 0 bases, leaving 11 bases between the germline ends. This sample was taken from a study of blood T cell repertoires in COVID-19. Across the study: The United States, Italy and Spain were the sources of the acute and convalescent COVID-19 samples.

This chain joins TRBV10-1 and TRBJ2-7; D unclear. The TCR sequence derives from a man in his forties or fifties who had recovered from COVID-19. Sequenced: PBMCs or T cells enriched from blood (not recorded which). CDR3 sequence: CASSEGRSFSYEQYF. Here the CDR3 DNA reads TGCGCCAGCAGTGAGGGCAGATCGTTCTCCTACGAGCAGTACTTC.